Listed here are 8 T cell receptor beta chains from one sample, sequenced in a study of blood T cell repertoires in COVID-19. Assay: immunoSEQ multiplex PCR; the TCRdb copy retains only in-frame clones and omits some. The data contain a few hundred thousand clones, 65% to 85% of them singletons. The sample consisted of PBMCs or T cells enriched from blood (not recorded which). The receptors shown here come from a man in his fifties who had recovered from COVID-19.

The chain uses TRBV27 and TRBJ2-7; 8 bases fit TRBD2. The CDR3 totals 15 residues. The V gene's germline CDR1 is MNHEY and CDR2 SMNVEV (reference sequence). Trimming took 2 bases from V and 3 from J; bases not matched to a gene: 6. The CDR3 spells CASSLASGRLYEQYF. The CDR3 DNA reads as TGTGCCAGCAGTTTAGCCAGCGGGAGACTCTACGAGCAGTACTTC.

J is TRBJ1-1 and V is TRBV5-1; D possibly corresponds to TRBD1 (6 bases). Between the trimmed V and J ends, which lost 4 bases and 11 bases, there was a span of 18 bases. CDR1 and CDR2 (germline): SGHRS, YFSETQ. CDR3 size: 13 residues. For the CDR3, the DNA is TGCGCCAGCAGCCCCGGGACACCTCCGCGGGCTTTCTTT. This gives the protein CASSPGTPPRAFF. The variable domain in full, completed from reference TRBV5-1 and TRBJ1-1, reads KAGVTQTPRYLIKTRGQQVTLSCSPISGHRSVSWYQQTPGQGLQFLFEYFSETQRNKGNFPGRFSGRQFSNSRSEMNVSTLELGDSALYLCASSPGTPPRAFFGQGTRLTVV.

This clone showed up just once. V and J are TRBV18 and TRBJ1-3; D call uncertain. This CDR3 contains 15 residues. Per the germline V gene, CDR1 is KGHSH and CDR2 is LQKENI. V was trimmed by 0 bases and J by 0 bases, leaving 6 bases between them. The CDR3 region is CASSPPASSGNTIYF. The CDR3 coding sequence is TGTGCCAGCTCACCACCCGCGAGCTCTGGAAACACCATATATTTT.

The J gene is TRBJ2-2, the V gene TRBV19; no definite D call. Trimming left V 7 bases short and J 0 bases short, with 12 bases between. The germline gives CDR1 LNHDA, CDR2 SQIVND (reference sequence). The CDR3 loop spans 15 amino acids. CDR3 in DNA: TGTGCCAGTACCGCGCTTGCGGCGAACACCGGGGAGCTGTTTTTT. Translated, it gives CASTALAANTGELFF.

This clone was counted once. The rearrangement links TRBV27 to TRBJ2-3, with 8 positions matching TRBD2. The germline V gene encodes CDR1 MNHEY and CDR2 SMNVEV (reference sequence). The ends lost 3 bases at V and 1 base at J; junction bases unmatched: 12. This CDR3 is built from 18 residues. CDR3 residues: CASSLMPSGWRGTDTQYF. CDR3 bases: TGTGCCAGCAGTTTGATGCCTAGCGGGTGGCGTGGCACAGATACGCAGTATTTT.

The rearrangement links TRBV7-8 to TRBJ2-7; 7 bases are a match to TRBD1. J was trimmed by 4 bases and V by 1 base; bases with no gene match: 7. CDR3 length equals 15 residues. Germline CDR1 reads SGHVS; CDR2 reads FQNEAQ. The CDR3 DNA sequence: TGTGCCAGCAGCTTAGTTGGGACAGAAGGGTACGAGCAGTACTTC. Its protein product is CASSLVGTEGYEQYF.

The rearrangement joins TRBV5-5 to TRBJ1-6, with a weak D call TRBD1 (5 bases). Germline V lookup: CDR1 SGHKS, CDR2 YYEKEE (reference sequence). CDR3 length: 16 residues. The V end lost 2 bases, the J end lost 4 bases, and 13 bases lay between the germline ends. In DNA form, the CDR3 reads TGTGCCAGCAGCTTCCGAAGACAGAATTATAATTCACCCCTCCACTTT. It translates to CASSFRRQNYNSPLHF.

This chain connects TRBV11-3 to TRBJ2-7, with TRBD1 matching over 11 bases. Per the germline V gene, CDR1 is SGHNT and CDR2 is YENEEA. Unmatched junction bases numbered 13, after V lost 4 bases and J lost 2 bases. The CDR3 runs to 18 residues. In DNA, the CDR3 is TGTGCCAGCAGCTCCCCAGGACAGGGGGCGCGGCGAGCCTACGAGCAGTACTTC. This gives the protein CASSSPGQGARRAYEQYF.